This entry is about one TCR beta chain. The data originate from a study of CD8+CD57+ T cells in acquired aplastic anemia. Template material for TCR beta VDJ and CDR3 profiling consisted of genomic DNA. One entry per CDR3 protein, called by TCRdb with MiXCR from the reads. The table lists about 170,000 distinct CDR3 sequences, approximately 60% of them singletons, with about 41% in the top ten. The germline V and J ends were trimmed by 3 bases and 4 bases, with 10 bases remaining between them. The CDR3 has 14 residues. This sequence originates from a human donor in good health. The source material was sorted CD4+, CD8+, or CD8+CD57+ T cells (not recorded which) from PBMCs. The chain is built from TRBV12-3 or TRBV12-4 and TRBJ1-3, with D perhaps TRBD1 (5 bases). The CDR3 region is CASSFKGRGNTIYF. In nucleotides, the CDR3 is TGTGCCAGCAGTTTTAAGGGGCGGGGAAACACCATATATTTT.